These T cell receptor beta chains were read from a single sample in a study of response to subunit inactivated influenza vaccine. Each CDR3 protein is one row after TCRdb ran MiXCR on the RT-PCR reads. The sample includes more than 450,000 distinct CDR3 sequences, over 9.5% seen only once; the top ten take about 10%. Here the sequenced sample was PBMCs from blood, taken on the day of vaccination. These TCRs come from a man aged 50 to 59 who received an inactivated influenza vaccine. Both conserved end residues are part of each CDR3. A D gene is named only where the DNA matches it firmly. The size of a clone is reported for some rows only, either as once, few or many, or as a class for expanded clones.

d_call j_call v_call cdr3_length clone_size cdr3_nt cdr3_aa
. TRBJ2-1 TRBV20-1 13 many TGCAGTGCTAGCCCTGGGGGAGGCAATGAGCAGTTCTTC CSASPGGGNEQFF
. TRBJ1-3 TRBV7-3 15 . TGTGCCAGCAGCTTATCCCATAACTCTGGAAACACCATATATTTT CASSLSHNSGNTIYF
TRBD1 TRBJ2-4 TRBV20-1 17 few TGCAGTGCTAGAGACTATGAACAGGGGCACGCCAAAAACATTCAGTACTTC CSARDYEQGHAKNIQYF
. TRBJ2-2 TRBV11-2 12 . TGTGCCAGCAGCCCAACGGTCGGGGAGCTGTTTTTT CASSPTVGELFF
. TRBJ1-1 TRBV10-3 13 few TGTGCCATCAGTCTCGGGGGGCAAACTGAAGCTTTCTTT CAISLGGQTEAFF
TRBD2 TRBJ2-7 TRBV27 15 many TGTGCCAGCAGTTCGGGGACTAGCCCGGAGTCCGAGCAGTACTTC CASSSGTSPESEQYF
TRBD1 TRBJ1-1 TRBV7-2 16 few TGTGCCAGCAGCTTGAGACAGGGACCCATGAACACTGAAGCTTTCTTT CASSLRQGPMNTEAFF
. TRBJ2-2 TRBV20-1 18 . TGCACCTTACGCGCGGGACCGGGAACAACTCCGAACACCGGGGAGCTGTTTTTT CTLRAGPGTTPNTGELFF
TRBD1 TRBJ2-5 TRBV6-5 15 . TGTGCCAGCAGTTCGACAGGGCACCCCAAAGAGACCCAGTACTTC CASSSTGHPKETQYF
. TRBJ2-1 TRBV4-3 15 few TGCGCCAGCAGCCAAGCTCCGCGTACTAGGGATGAGCAGTTCTTC CASSQAPRTRDEQFF
TRBD2 TRBJ2-2 TRBV5-4 16 once TGTGCCAGCAGTCACTGGGGGACTAAGAACACCGGGGAGCTGTTTTTT CASSHWGTKNTGELFF
TRBD2 TRBJ2-1 TRBV3-1 15 . TGTGCCAGCAGCCAACCTCAGCGGGAGATCGATGAGCAGTTCTTC CASSQPQREIDEQFF
. TRBJ2-5 TRBV15 14 few TGTGCCACCAGCACGGGGGTAGCATCGGAGACCCAGTACTTC CATSTGVASETQYF
TRBD2 TRBJ2-3 TRBV20-1 15 few TGCAGTGCTAGAGAGACTAGCGGGATCACAGATACGCAGTATTTT CSARETSGITDTQYF
TRBD1 TRBJ2-2 TRBV6-1 14 . TGTGCCAGCAGTGCACAGGGGGCTACCGGGGAGCTGTTTTTT CASSAQGATGELFF
TRBD2 TRBJ2-2 TRBV29-1 14 . TGCAGCGTGAGGACTAGCGGGAACACCGGGGAGCTGTTTTTT CSVRTSGNTGELFF
TRBD1 TRBJ2-1 TRBV10-3 16 few TGTGCCATCAGTGAGTCCGGACAGGGCTCCTACAATGAGCAGTTCTTC CAISESGQGSYNEQFF
. TRBJ2-4 TRBV4-2 13 . TGTGCCAGCAGCCAAGAGGGCCGGGCATCTCAGTACTTC CASSQEGRASQYF
TRBD1 TRBJ2-1 TRBV4-3 15 few TGCGCCAGCAGCGGCCGGGACAGGGGTTACAATGAGCAGTTCTTC CASSGRDRGYNEQFF
. TRBJ2-7 TRBV7-9 12 . TGTGCCAGCGGGCTCTCGGCCGACGAGCAGTACTTC CASGLSADEQYF
. TRBJ2-4 TRBV5-5 13 . TGTGCCAGCAGCTTGGATAACGAAAACATTCAGTACTTC CASSLDNENIQYF
. TRBJ1-1 TRBV20-1 13 . TGCAGTGCAAGCGGGACGGTATACGCTGAAGCTTTCTTT CSASGTVYAEAFF
. TRBJ2-5 TRBV7-2 15 few TGTGCCAGCAGCCTAAATTACAGGGTTGGGGAGACCCAGTACTTC CASSLNYRVGETQYF
TRBD1 TRBJ1-2 TRBV6-2/TRBV6-3 14 . TGTGCCAGCTGTCCGGGACAGGTCAACTATGGCTACACCTTC CASCPGQVNYGYTF
TRBD1 TRBJ2-7 TRBV7-6 13 . TGTGCCAGCAGCTTAGCCCCGACAGGGGATTCTAACTTC CASSLAPTGDSNF
TRBD2 TRBJ2-5 TRBV4-3 17 few TGCGCCAGCAGCCAAGATCTAGCGGGGAGGGCCCAAGAGACCCAGTACTTC CASSQDLAGRAQETQYF
. TRBJ2-3 TRBV28 15 . TGTGCCAGCAGTTCCCAGACAGTTAGCTCAGATACGCAGTATTTT CASSSQTVSSDTQYF
. TRBJ2-5 TRBV14 14 . TGTGCCAGCAGCCAAGTAGTGTCCCAAGAGACCCAGTACTTC CASSQVVSQETQYF
. TRBJ1-4 TRBV24-1 15 . TGTGCCACCAGTGAGACCACGGGATTCGGGGAAAAACTGTTTTTT CATSETTGFGEKLFF
TRBD2 TRBJ2-3 TRBV18 14 few TGTGCCAGCTCACAAACTAGCGGGAGAGATACGCAGTATTTT CASSQTSGRDTQYF
. TRBJ2-4 TRBV6-2/TRBV6-3 12 . TGTGCCAGCAGCTACCCGAGGAGGATTCAGTACTTC CASSYPRRIQYF
TRBD1 TRBJ2-3 TRBV10-3 14 few TGTGCCATCAGTCCCCAGACAGGGACAGATACGCAGTATTTT CAISPQTGTDTQYF
. TRBJ2-3 TRBV5-6 16 . TGTGCCAGCAGCTTGATGGGGGAGAGAAGCACAGATACGCAGTATTTT CASSLMGERSTDTQYF
. TRBJ2-7 TRBV5-6 12 . TGTGCCAGCAGCTTCGGGTCTTTCGAGCAGTACTTC CASSFGSFEQYF
. TRBJ2-7 TRBV6-2/TRBV6-3 18 . TGTGCCAGCAGTTCCCTCCCTTCGGCCGGGACTTTCCACTACGAGCAGTACTTC CASSSLPSAGTFHYEQYF
. TRBJ2-5 TRBV3-1 17 . TGTGCCAGCAGCCAAGAGACATCTTTAGGAGGGAGAGAGACCCAGTACTTC CASSQETSLGGRETQYF
TRBD2 TRBJ2-7 TRBV5-5 15 . TGTGCCAGCAGCTTGGCGCAGCGGGGTGTCTACGAGCAGTACTTC CASSLAQRGVYEQYF
. TRBJ2-4 TRBV15 16 few TGTGCCACCAGCAGGTGGGAGCAGGGGGCCAAAAACATTCAGTACTTC CATSRWEQGAKNIQYF
. TRBJ2-1 TRBV20-1 15 few TGCAGTGCTAGAGACAACGGGGGATCCTACAATGAGCAGTTCTTC CSARDNGGSYNEQFF
TRBD2 TRBJ2-5 TRBV7-9 17 few TGTGCCAGCAGCTTGGGACTAGCGAAGCCCCTCCAAGAGACCCAGTACTTC CASSLGLAKPLQETQYF
TRBD1 TRBJ2-5 TRBV7-9 15 few TGTGCCAGCAGCCCGGACAGGGTCAACCAAGAGACCCAGTACTTC CASSPDRVNQETQYF
TRBD1 TRBJ1-3 TRBV7-2 16 few TGTGCCAGCAGCCCGCAGGGGGCGAGCTCTGGAAACACCATATATTTT CASSPQGASSGNTIYF
. TRBJ2-7 TRBV5-5 13 . TGTGCCAGCAGCTTCCAATCGGGGTACGAGCAGTACTTC CASSFQSGYEQYF
TRBD1 TRBJ2-4 TRBV11-2 19 . TGTGCCAGCAGCTCCTTCCTCCGAGTCTTCAGACAGGGGGAAAACATTCAGTACTTC CASSSFLRVFRQGENIQYF
. TRBJ1-4 TRBV20-1 11 many TGCAGTGCTAGCAGTGATGAAAAACTGTTTTTT CSASSDEKLFF
TRBD1 TRBJ1-5 TRBV28 15 few TGTGCCAGCGCGGCGGGCGGACAGGGGGATCAGCCCCAGCATTTT CASAAGGQGDQPQHF
TRBD2 TRBJ2-1 TRBV20-1 15 few TGCAGTGCGCTGACTAGCGAGTACTCCTACAATGAGCAGTTCTTC CSALTSEYSYNEQFF